This record concerns one T cell receptor beta chain sequence. The target antigen is unknown. Germline CDR1 reads SGHAT; CDR2 reads FQNNGV. V shed 3 bases and J shed 4 bases, with 13 bases lying between them. CDR3 length: 14 residues. Next came a second PCR, run for about 6 to 12 cycles, which used a sample-barcoded 5' primer along with a J-beta primer mix. MiXCR, applied by TCRdb to the 5' RACE reads, yields one record per CDR3 protein. The table has about 640,000 distinct CDR3 sequences, approximately 50% seen once. The source of the sample is a study of blood T cells in healthy people across ages. General study results and limits: Changes in expanded clonotypes were possibly confounded, as the CMV status of donors was unknown.

A minimum of 7 million PBMCs was isolated per sample. The chain is built from TRBV11-2 and TRBJ2-7; D is perhaps TRBD1 (6 bases). The sequencing sample was made of blood. This receptor was taken from a man in his fifties or sixties in good health. The CDR3 protein is CASSFLPQGYEQYF. For the CDR3, the DNA is TGTGCCAGCAGCTTTCTCCCACAGGGATACGAGCAGTACTTC.